This TCR beta chain was captured by sequencing in a study of T cells in Graves' hyperthyroidism and ophthalmopathy. Broader study findings: Model-based prediction identified ophthalmopathy a median approximately 6.2 months prior to its onset. Among clonotypes expanded in thyroid above 0.001, most were also found in blood.

Using RNA transcripts as the source, TCR beta CDR3 regions were amplified. In the first-round RT-PCR of the TCR CDR3, the HTBI primer set was used. TCRdb reprocessed the multiplex PCR reads via MiXCR and lists one record per CDR3 protein. The table records some 150,000 distinct CDR3 sequences, approximately 20% of them present only once. V lost 0 bases and J lost 6, with 10 bases in between. This CDR3 comprises 13 residues. Looked up from germline, CDR1 is GTSNPN and CDR2 is SVGIG (reference sequence). Among the patients, aged 18 to 65, hyperthyroidism was newly diagnosed and had lasted under 2 months. Orbital computed tomography, thyroid ultrasound, serum thyroxine and TRAb, and clinical symptoms together informed the diagnoses. This clonotype appeared many times. Its specificity is unknown.

This clonotype was obtained from a woman in her 50s with Graves' hyperthyroidism that later progressed to Graves' ophthalmopathy. The sequenced sample was blood. The chain couples TRBV30 to TRBJ2-3; D might be TRBD1 or TRBD2, each matching 5 bases. CDR3 sequence reads: CAWSVPWGDTQYF. The CDR3 DNA reads as TGTGCCTGGAGTGTACCGTGGGGGGATACGCAGTATTTT.